The 24 T cell receptor beta chains presented below share a single source sample, sequenced in a study of blood T cell repertoires in COVID-19. Generated by immunoSEQ multiplex PCR, the TCRdb table keeps only in-frame clones and is missing some. This sample has more than 300,000 clones; around 87% occur once, and the top ten carry about 10%. The specimen sequenced was peripheral blood. Receptors were obtained from a woman aged 30 to 39 with COVID-19, enrolled during active disease.

This clone occurred once. The J gene is TRBJ2-7, the V gene TRBV7-2; the match to TRBD1 covers 9 bases. This CDR3 has 14 residues. The ends lost 1 base at V and 9 bases at J; junction bases unmatched: 7. Germline CDR1 SGHTA, CDR2 FQGNSA. The CDR3 sequence: CASSLDRGRGGQYF. The CDR3 DNA is TGTGCCAGCAGCTTAGACAGGGGGCGGGGCGGGCAGTACTTC.

This sequence joins TRBV5-1 and TRBJ2-7; 9 positions agree with TRBD2. From germline, CDR1 is SGHRS and CDR2 YFSETQ. Trimming removed 8 bases from V and 2 bases from J; junction bases left unmatched: 14. The CDR3 has 16 amino acids. Here the CDR3 reads CASAWGSGRRAYEQYF. The CDR3 DNA reads TGCGCCAGTGCCTGGGGTAGCGGGAGACGGGCCTACGAGCAGTACTTC. The variable domain in full, with the rest retrieved from reference TRBV5-1 and TRBJ2-7, is KAGVTQTPRYLIKTRGQQVTLSCSPISGHRSVSWYQQTPGQGLQFLFEYFSETQRNKGNFPGRFSGRQFSNSRSEMNVSTLELGDSALYLCASAWGSGRRAYEQYFGPGTRLTVT.

The V call is TRBV7-2, the J call TRBJ1-4; 7 bases align to TRBD1. Per the germline V gene, CDR1 is SGHTA and CDR2 is FQGNSA. The CDR3 consists of 15 residues. Germline trimming cut 1 base from V and 4 bases from J; bases unmatched to any gene: 3. The CDR3 DNA sequence: TGTGCCAGCAGCTTAGAGGGGACAGTTAATGAAAAACTGTTTTTT. Translation: CASSLEGTVNEKLFF.

This chain joins TRBV29-1 and TRBJ2-5, with 12 bases identical to TRBD1. Trimming at V came to 4 bases and at J to 6 bases, leaving 9 bases not matched to a gene. Germline CDR1 SQVTM, CDR2 ANQGSEA. The CDR3 is 15 amino acids. The CDR3: CSVGRGQGALKTQYF. In DNA form, the CDR3 reads TGCAGCGTTGGGAGGGGACAGGGGGCTTTAAAGACCCAGTACTTC.

The CDR3 DNA is TGTGCCAGCGCCGGAGGGACTAGCGGGAGGGGGGAGCAGTTCTTC. Protein sequence: CASAGGTSGRGEQFF. The chain uses TRBV6-5 and TRBJ2-1, with 16 bases that match TRBD2. The CDR3 has 15 amino acids. Germline V gene sequence: CDR1 MNHEY, CDR2 SVGAGI. The V and J ends lost 8 bases and 10 bases, in that order; junction bases with no gene match: 8.

Here the CDR3 reads CASSRSGYEQYF. The CDR3 DNA reads as TGTGCCAGCAGCCGGTCCGGCTACGAGCAGTACTTC. This chain joins TRBV6-5 and TRBJ2-7; D call uncertain. Looked up from germline, CDR1 is MNHEY and CDR2 is SVGAGI. V was cut by 6 bases and J by 3 bases, with 9 bases left in between. The CDR3 covers 12 residues.

As to this clone: Mismatch with germline at one junction end may stem from a read error. V gene TRBV7-7 combines with J gene TRBJ2-1; D remains unclear. CDR3 length: 13 amino acids. Germline V gene sequence: CDR1 SSHAT, CDR2 FNYEAQ (reference sequence). CDR3 sequence: CASSLAGFGEQFF. CDR3 DNA: TGTGCTAGCAGCTTAGCCGGGTTCGGCGAGCAGTTCTTC.

This clone occurred once. The chain employs TRBV6-5 and TRBJ2-7, with 10 bases aligning to TRBD2. Germline CDR1 and CDR2: MNHEY and SVGAGI. V gave up 1 base and J gave up 0 bases; unmatched junction bases: 3. The CDR3 covers 16 residues. The CDR3 region is CASSYLGLAPSYEQYF. The CDR3 DNA is TGTGCCAGCAGTTACTTGGGACTAGCGCCCTCCTACGAGCAGTACTTC.

The chain has TRBV4-2 and TRBJ1-5, with D possibly TRBD1 on 5 matching bases. The CDR3 contains 15 residues. Per the germline V gene, CDR1 is LGHNA and CDR2 is YNFKEQ. The V and J ends lost 5 bases and 3 bases respectively, with 14 bases between them. CDR3 sequence: CASSWGRPFNQPQHF. The CDR3, as DNA: TGTGCCAGCAGCTGGGGCAGGCCCTTCAATCAGCCCCAGCATTTT.

The chain recombines TRBV10-3 with TRBJ2-1, with 10 bases matching TRBD1. Looked up from germline, CDR1 is ENHRY and CDR2 is SYGVKD. CDR3 size: 15 residues. The V gene end was trimmed by 4 bases and the J gene end by 2 bases; junction bases not matched to a gene: 2. CDR3 bases: TGTGCCATCAGTGCAGGACAGGGGGCCTACAATGAGCAGTTCTTC. Translation: CAISAGQGAYNEQFF.

The chain has TRBV6-6 and TRBJ2-1; 12 positions agree with TRBD2. The CDR3 has 16 residues. The V gene's germline CDR1 is MNHNY and CDR2 SVGAGI (reference sequence). V lost 5 bases and J lost 15; bases outside the gene matches: 17. The CDR3, as DNA: TGTGCCAGCAGTCGAGGCACTAGCGGGAGGAACACCCGTACGTTCTTC. Translation: CASSRGTSGRNTRTFF.

This chain connects TRBV5-1 to TRBJ2-5; 7 bases map to TRBD1. The germline V gene has CDR1 SGHRS and CDR2 YFSETQ. The CDR3 is 13 residues long. V was clipped by 7 bases and J by 2 bases; unmatched bases: 5. This CDR3 reads CASVRDSQETQYF. In DNA form, the CDR3 reads TGCGCCAGCGTCCGGGACAGTCAAGAGACCCAGTACTTC.

This chain connects TRBV7-9 to TRBJ2-1, with 7 bases matching TRBD2. Germline V CDR1 and CDR2: SEHNR, FQNEAQ (reference sequence). The length of the CDR3 is 16 residues. V shed 0 bases and J 4 bases; nucleotides not matched to a gene: 6. The CDR3 region is CASSLAGGRGYNEQFF. CDR3 DNA sequence: TGTGCCAGCAGCTTAGCTGGCGGGAGAGGGTACAATGAGCAGTTCTTC.

Turning to this clone: The junction departs from the called germline gene at one end, perhaps through a read error. V and J are TRBV5-1 and TRBJ2-1; 12 nucleotides align to TRBD2. Germline CDR1 is SGHRS and CDR2 is YFSETQ. The CDR3 extends over 14 amino acids. The chain's CDR3 is CASSLTLAGGPILF. The CDR3 DNA reads TGCGCCAGCAGCTTAACCCTAGCGGGAGGGCCAATCCTCTTC.

As to this clone: Other DNA variants within this sample encode the same CDR3. V is TRBV7-9 and J is TRBJ1-5; 7 bases line up with TRBD1. Germline-derived CDR1 and CDR2 are SEHNR and FQNEAQ (reference sequence). V gave up 4 bases and J gave up 2 bases; unmatched junction bases: 2. The CDR3 extends over 14 amino acids. As DNA, the CDR3 is TGTGCCAGCAGCTCAGGGACAGGCAATCAGCCCCAGCATTTT. Its translation is CASSSGTGNQPQHF. Full variable domain (rest looked up from reference TRBV7-9 and TRBJ1-5): DTGVSQNPRHKITKRGQNVTFRCDPISEHNRLYWYRQTLGQGPEFLTYFQNEAQLEKSRLLSDRFSAERPKGSFSTLEIQRTEQGDSAMYLCASSSGTGNQPQHFGDGTRLSIL.

V gene TRBV7-2 combines with J gene TRBJ2-1; possible D gene TRBD2, 5 bases. The germline CDR1 and CDR2 sequences are SGHTA and FQGNSA. V lost 3 bases, J lost 0 bases, and 9 bases lay in between. The CDR3 runs 15 residues. CDR3 bases: TGTGCCAGCAGCTTCCGGGGTTACTCCTACAATGAGCAGTTCTTC. Protein product: CASSFRGYSYNEQFF.

The chain recombines TRBV10-3 with TRBJ1-5; 7 bases agree with TRBD1. J lost 7 bases, V lost 4 bases, and 4 bases had no gene match. Per the germline V gene, CDR1 is ENHRY and CDR2 is SYGVKD. The CDR3 length is 13 residues. Here the CDR3 DNA reads TGTGCCATCAGTGGACAGGGCGGGCAGCCCCAGCATTTT. This sequence encodes CAISGQGGQPQHF.

This clone was seen a single time. The J gene is TRBJ1-4, the V gene TRBV4-2, with a possible D match to TRBD1 (5 bases). The V gene lost 0 bases and the J gene lost 3 bases, with 17 bases spanning the gap. This CDR3 is built from 18 residues. In germline, CDR1 is LGHNA, CDR2 YNFKEQ. The CDR3 DNA follows: TGTGCCAGCAGCCAAGAGGCATTCACGTGGGGGGCTAATGAAAAACTGTTTTTT. Translation: CASSQEAFTWGANEKLFF.

The chain uses TRBV7-2 and TRBJ2-7, with 8 nucleotides matching TRBD1. Trimming removed 1 base from V and 2 bases from J; junction bases left unmatched: 10. The CDR3 is 17 residues long. Per the germline V gene, CDR1 is SGHTA and CDR2 is FQGNSA. CDR3 DNA sequence: TGTGCCAGCAGCTTAGTGGGCTATGGGACAGGCCCCTACGAGCAGTACTTC. This encodes CASSLVGYGTGPYEQYF.

This sequence joins TRBV4-1 and TRBJ1-1; 9 bases map to TRBD1. CDR1 is MGHRA, CDR2 YSYEKL, per germline. The trim removed 4 bases at V and 2 bases at J, leaving 17 bases unmatched. The CDR3 consists of 19 residues. The CDR3, as DNA: TGCGCCAGCAGCCCCTACACCCTTACAGGACAGGGGAGAAACACTGAAGCTTTCTTT. Translation: CASSPYTLTGQGRNTEAFF.

The chain joins TRBV19 to TRBJ2-5; D possibly corresponds to TRBD2 (6 bases). This CDR3 region has 14 residues. CDR1 LNHDA and CDR2 SQIVND come from the germline V gene (reference sequence). Trimming cost V 6 bases and J 2 bases, with 13 bases left between them. The CDR3 DNA is TGTGCCAGTAGCCACGGAGCGGGTCAAGAGACCCAGTACTTC. Translated, it gives CASSHGAGQETQYF.

This chain connects TRBV28 to TRBJ1-5; D might be TRBD1 (5 bases). CDR3 length equals 15 residues. From germline, CDR1 is MDHEN and CDR2 SYDVKM. V gave up 5 bases and J gave up 6 bases, with 17 bases separating them. The CDR3 nucleotides are TGTGCCAGCAGTGTAATCTCAGGGTCGGGTCAGCCCCAGCATTTT. It encodes CASSVISGSGQPQHF.

The J gene is TRBJ2-7, the V gene TRBV6-5; 13 nucleotides agree with TRBD2. The CDR3 runs 14 residues. Per germline, CDR1 MNHEY and CDR2 SVGAGI. V shed 5 bases and J 4 bases; nucleotides not matched to a gene: 2. As DNA, the CDR3 is TGTGCCAGCAGTCGGACTAGCGGGAGATACGAGCAGTACTTC. It translates to CASSRTSGRYEQYF.

The chain uses TRBV5-1 and TRBJ2-2; weak D call: TRBD2 (6 bases). The ends were cut back, 2 bases at V and 0 bases at J, with 8 bases in the middle. Germline CDR1 reads SGHRS; CDR2 reads YFSETQ. The CDR3 runs 15 residues. CDR3 residues: CASSFLASNTGELFF. CDR3 nucleotide sequence: TGCGCCAGCAGCTTCCTAGCGTCGAACACCGGGGAGCTGTTTTTT.